The next 18 T cell receptor beta chains were all read from a single sample in a study of stem cell transplantation in POMP-related autoinflammatory disease. Data came from immunoSEQ multiplex PCR; TCRdb stores just in-frame clones and leaves some out. This sample has more than 8,500 clones, with around 75% found just once. The sample was CD4+ T cells from PBMCs, taken after stem cell transplantation. The receptors stem from a human patient with POMP-related autoinflammation and immune dysregulation (PRAID). Some of these T cells may belong to the graft donor.

The gene calls are TRBV29-1 and TRBJ2-3, with TRBD2 matching 13 bases. There are 13 residues in the CDR3. Germline assignment: CDR1 SQVTM and CDR2 ANQGSEA. V shed 2 bases and J 14 bases; nucleotides not matched to a gene: 7. CDR3 residues: CSVEPRTSGRLYF. The CDR3 nucleotides are TGCAGCGTTGAACCTCGGACTAGCGGGAGATTGTATTTT.

The J gene is TRBJ2-3, the V gene TRBV15; tentatively, D is TRBD2 (6 bases). Germline assignment: CDR1 LNHNV and CDR2 YYDKDF (reference sequence). V was pared by 9 bases and J by 2 bases, with 21 bases between. The CDR3 has 16 amino acids. The CDR3 DNA follows: TGTGCCACGCAGAACGGAGGGATAGCGCACACAGATACGCAGTATTTT. Translating gives CATQNGGIAHTDTQYF.

This clone is a singleton in its sample. The CDR3 DNA is TGTGCCAGCAACAACGGCGGGACTAGCACAGATACGCAGTATTTT. Protein: CASNNGGTSTDTQYF. V usage is TRBV6-5 and J usage is TRBJ2-3; D might be TRBD2 (6 bases). The CDR3 totals 15 residues. V was pared by 7 bases and J by 0 bases, with 14 bases between. Looked up from germline, CDR1 is MNHEY and CDR2 is SVGAGI.

The rearrangement uses TRBV10-3 and TRBJ1-6; 7 bases fit TRBD1. This CDR3 has 17 amino acids. The V segment lost 2 bases and the J segment 0 bases; nucleotides outside the gene matches: 4. The germline V gene has CDR1 ENHRY and CDR2 SYGVKD. This chain's CDR3 is CAISESRGSSYNSPLHF. The CDR3 DNA reads TGTGCCATCAGTGAGAGCAGGGGGAGCTCCTATAATTCACCCCTCCACTTT.

The V call is TRBV3-1 (or the pseudogene TRBV3-2), the J call TRBJ2-1, with 11 bases that match TRBD1. The germline V gene encodes CDR1 LGHDT and CDR2 YNNKEL (reference sequence). V lost 10 bases to trimming and J lost 9 bases; unmatched junction nucleotides: 11. This CDR3 is built from 14 residues. CDR3 in DNA: TGTGCCACAGGGTGGGGGACAGGGGGTGGTGAGCAGTTCTTC. It codes for CATGWGTGGGEQFF.

V usage is TRBV7-9 and J usage is TRBJ2-7, with 9 bases identical to TRBD2. This CDR3 comprises 18 residues. Germline V gene sequence: CDR1 SEHNR, CDR2 FQNEAQ (reference sequence). V shed 5 bases and J 0 bases; nucleotides not matched to a gene: 14. The CDR3 bases are TGTGCCAGCAGCCCCGCGGGAGTAGCTAGCGGGAACTCCTACGAGCAGTACTTC. Amino acid sequence: CASSPAGVASGNSYEQYF.

The chain links TRBV28 to TRBJ2-3, with TRBD2 identical over 15 bases. Germline CDR1 and CDR2: MDHEN and SYDVKM. Trimming at V came to 2 bases and at J to 4 bases, leaving 10 bases not matched to a gene. There are 19 residues in the CDR3. The CDR3 protein is CASSLPWTSGRAVADTQYF. The CDR3 DNA reads as TGTGCCAGCAGTTTACCCTGGACTAGCGGGAGGGCAGTGGCAGATACGCAGTATTTT.

The rearrangement links TRBV3-1 (or the pseudogene TRBV3-2) to TRBJ1-6; D might be TRBD1 (5 bases). Germline-derived CDR1 and CDR2 are LGHDT and YNNKEL (reference sequence). The CDR3 is 13 amino acids. Trimming took 7 bases from V and 13 from J, leaving 17 bases between them. The DNA of the CDR3 is TGTGCCAGCACAAAGGGACGGAGCGTTCCCCTCCACTTT. Amino acids: CASTKGRSVPLHF.

The chain couples TRBV7-9 to TRBJ1-3; unclear D gene. The germline CDR1 and CDR2 sequences are SEHNR and FQNEAQ (reference sequence). This CDR3 region has 15 residues. Trimming removed 3 bases from V and 0 bases from J, with 9 bases in between. The CDR3 here is CASSFRPSSGNTIYF. As DNA, the CDR3 is TGTGCCAGCAGCTTCCGGCCTAGCTCTGGAAACACCATATATTTT. Complete variable domain (other parts from reference TRBV7-9 and TRBJ1-3): DTGVSQNPRHKITKRGQNVTFRCDPISEHNRLYWYRQTLGQGPEFLTYFQNEAQLEKSRLLSDRFSAERPKGSFSTLEIQRTEQGDSAMYLCASSFRPSSGNTIYFGEGSWLTVV.

This clone has only one observation. J is TRBJ2-6 and V is TRBV18, with TRBD1 matching 10 bases. Trimming cost V 2 bases and J 1 base; bases outside gene matches: 8. The CDR3 covers 19 residues. The germline gives CDR1 KGHSH, CDR2 LQKENI. The CDR3 DNA reads as TGTGCCAGCTCACCAGGGGACAGGGGCTCTTGGTCTGGGGCCAACGTCCTGACTTTC. It translates to CASSPGDRGSWSGANVLTF.

This chain uses TRBV19 with TRBJ2-3, with D possibly TRBD2 on 5 matching bases. Trimming removed 4 bases from V and 3 bases from J, with 11 bases in between. CDR1 and CDR2 from the germline V gene are LNHDA and SQIVND (reference sequence). CDR3 size: 14 residues. The DNA for the CDR3 is TGTGCCAGTAGTAGCGGGTTTAGGACAGATACGCAGTATTTT. This codes for CASSSGFRTDTQYF.

The chain carries TRBV19 and TRBJ1-1, with a weak D call TRBD1 (6 bases). The V gene lost 4 bases and the J gene lost 1 base, with 7 bases spanning the gap. The CDR3 length is 13 residues. From germline, CDR1 is LNHDA and CDR2 SQIVND (reference sequence). As DNA, the CDR3 is TGTGCCAGTAGTAGGACAGCGAACACTGAAGCTTTCTTT. Its protein is CASSRTANTEAFF.

The rearrangement joins TRBV18 to TRBJ2-7; no clear D gene. The V end was cut by 1 base, the J end by 2 bases, with 6 bases between. The CDR3 totals 13 residues. Germline loops: CDR1 KGHSH, CDR2 LQKENI. CDR3: CASSPQGPYEQYF. The CDR3 nucleotides are TGTGCCAGCTCACCACAGGGCCCCTACGAGCAGTACTTC.

This sequence joins TRBV19 and TRBJ2-5, with 8 bases lining up with TRBD2. This CDR3 comprises 14 residues. Germline V lookup: CDR1 LNHDA, CDR2 SQIVND (reference sequence). V gave up 8 bases and J gave up 5 bases; unmatched junction bases: 10. In DNA, the CDR3 is TGTGCCAGTGGCAAGGGAGCGGGAGTTGAGACCCAGTACTTC. Amino acids: CASGKGAGVETQYF.

In its sample, this clone was seen a few times. This rearrangement joins TRBV4-1 to TRBJ1-1; tentative D call: TRBD1 (5 bases). This CDR3 spans 15 amino acids. Trimming shortened V by 0 bases and J by 10 bases, and 18 bases separated the two germline ends. CDR1 MGHRA and CDR2 YSYEKL come from the germline V gene. As DNA, the CDR3 is TGCGCCAGCAGCCAAGATGGGGCGGGTCGGACCGGAGCTTTCTTT. It specifies CASSQDGAGRTGAFF.

DNA for the CDR3: TGCGCCAGCAGTGAGCGGGATGAGCAGTTCTTC. This sequence encodes CASSERDEQFF. This chain connects TRBV10-2 to TRBJ2-1; D gene unclear. The germline gives CDR1 WSHSY, CDR2 SAAADI. V lost 2 bases, J lost 8 bases, and 4 bases lay in between. The CDR3 sequence is 11 residues long.

The chain employs TRBV10-1 and TRBJ2-1, with TRBD2 matching over 9 bases. This CDR3 is 15 amino acids long. From germline, CDR1 is WNHNN and CDR2 SYGVQD (reference sequence). Losses at the gene ends were 5 bases for V and 5 bases for J; bases not matched to a gene: 7. The CDR3 reads CASSPRLAVDNEQFF. The CDR3 nucleotides read TGCGCCAGCAGTCCTCGACTAGCGGTTGACAATGAGCAGTTCTTC.

This clone was observed a few times. The chain uses TRBV5-6 and TRBJ2-5, with D tentatively TRBD1 (6 bases). The CDR3 is 13 residues long. The V end lost 3 bases, the J end lost 2 bases, and 8 bases lay between the germline ends. The germline CDR1 and CDR2 sequences are SGHDT and YYEEEE. CDR3 sequence (DNA): TGTGCCAGCAGCTGGGGACATCAAGAGACCCAGTACTTC. The encoded protein is CASSWGHQETQYF.